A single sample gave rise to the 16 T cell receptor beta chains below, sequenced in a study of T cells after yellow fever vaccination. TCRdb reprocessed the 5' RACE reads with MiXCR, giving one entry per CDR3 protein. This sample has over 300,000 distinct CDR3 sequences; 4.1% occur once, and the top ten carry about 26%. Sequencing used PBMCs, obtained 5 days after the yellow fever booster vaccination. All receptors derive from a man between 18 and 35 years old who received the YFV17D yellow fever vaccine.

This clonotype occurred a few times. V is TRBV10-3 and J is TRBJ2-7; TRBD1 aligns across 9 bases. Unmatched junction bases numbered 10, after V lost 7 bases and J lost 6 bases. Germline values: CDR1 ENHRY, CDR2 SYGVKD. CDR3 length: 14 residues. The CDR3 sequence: CAITPGTGTIEQYF. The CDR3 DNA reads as TGTGCCATCACCCCCGGGACAGGGACGATCGAGCAGTACTTC.

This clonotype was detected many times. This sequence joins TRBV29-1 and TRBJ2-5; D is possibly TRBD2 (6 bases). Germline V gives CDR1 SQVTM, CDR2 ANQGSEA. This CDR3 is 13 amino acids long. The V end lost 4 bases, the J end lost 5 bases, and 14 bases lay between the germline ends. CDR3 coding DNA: TGCAGCGTTGTGGAGGGTAGGGTCGAGACCCAGTACTTC. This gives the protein CSVVEGRVETQYF.

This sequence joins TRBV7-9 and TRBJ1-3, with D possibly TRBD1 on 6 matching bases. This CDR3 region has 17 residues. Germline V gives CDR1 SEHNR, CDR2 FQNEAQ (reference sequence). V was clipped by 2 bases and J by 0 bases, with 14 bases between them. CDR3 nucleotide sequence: TGTGCCAGCAGCTTAACAGGGAGCCTGGGCTCTGGAAACACCATATATTTT. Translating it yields CASSLTGSLGSGNTIYF.

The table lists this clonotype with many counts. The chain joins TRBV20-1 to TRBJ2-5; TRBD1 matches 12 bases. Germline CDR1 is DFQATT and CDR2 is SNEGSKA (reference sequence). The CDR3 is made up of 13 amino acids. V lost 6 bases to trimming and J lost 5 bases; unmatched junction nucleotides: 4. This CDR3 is CSAGTGGYETQYF. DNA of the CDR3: TGCAGTGCCGGGACAGGGGGCTACGAGACCCAGTACTTC.

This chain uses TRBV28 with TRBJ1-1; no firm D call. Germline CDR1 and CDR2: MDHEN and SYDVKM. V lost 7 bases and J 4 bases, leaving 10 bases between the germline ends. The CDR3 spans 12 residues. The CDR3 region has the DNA TGTGCCAGCATCAGAGCTGGCACTGAAGCTTTCTTT. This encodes CASIRAGTEAFF.

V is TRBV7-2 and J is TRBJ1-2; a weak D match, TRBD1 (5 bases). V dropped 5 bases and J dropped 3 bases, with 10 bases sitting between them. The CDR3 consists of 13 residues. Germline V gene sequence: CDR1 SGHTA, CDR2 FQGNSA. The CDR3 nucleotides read TGTGCCAGCAGCCCGAGGGACTACTATGGCTACACCTTC. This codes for CASSPRDYYGYTF.

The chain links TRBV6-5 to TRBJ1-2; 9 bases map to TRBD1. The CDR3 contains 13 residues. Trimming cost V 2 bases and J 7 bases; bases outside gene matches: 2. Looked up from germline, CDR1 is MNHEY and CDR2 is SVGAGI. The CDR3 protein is CASSYEDRGGYTF. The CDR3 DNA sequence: TGTGCCAGCAGTTACGAGGACAGGGGTGGCTACACCTTC.

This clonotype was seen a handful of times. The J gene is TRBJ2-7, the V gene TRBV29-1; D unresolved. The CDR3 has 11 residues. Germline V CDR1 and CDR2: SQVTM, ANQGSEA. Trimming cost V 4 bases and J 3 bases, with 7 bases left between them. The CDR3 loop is CSVGHSYEQYF. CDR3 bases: TGCAGCGTTGGTCACAGCTACGAGCAGTACTTC.

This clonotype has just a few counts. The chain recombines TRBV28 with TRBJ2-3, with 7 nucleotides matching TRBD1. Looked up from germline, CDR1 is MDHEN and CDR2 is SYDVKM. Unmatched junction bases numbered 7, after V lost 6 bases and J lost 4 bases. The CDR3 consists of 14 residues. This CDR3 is CASSPPQGADTQYF. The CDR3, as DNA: TGTGCCAGCAGCCCCCCCCAGGGGGCAGATACGCAGTATTTT.

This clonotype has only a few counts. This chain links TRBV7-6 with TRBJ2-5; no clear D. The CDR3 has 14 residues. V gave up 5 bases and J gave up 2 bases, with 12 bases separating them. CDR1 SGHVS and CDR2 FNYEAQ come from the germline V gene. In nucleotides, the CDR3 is TGTGCCAGCAGCCCGACAAGGGTTCAAGAGACCCAGTACTTC. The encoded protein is CASSPTRVQETQYF.

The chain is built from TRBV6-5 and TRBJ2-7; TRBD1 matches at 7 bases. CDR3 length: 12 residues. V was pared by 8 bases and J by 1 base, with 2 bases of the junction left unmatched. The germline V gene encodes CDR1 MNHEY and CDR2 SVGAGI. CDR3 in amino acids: CASRDSSYEQYF. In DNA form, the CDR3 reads TGTGCCAGCCGGGACAGTTCCTACGAGCAGTACTTC.

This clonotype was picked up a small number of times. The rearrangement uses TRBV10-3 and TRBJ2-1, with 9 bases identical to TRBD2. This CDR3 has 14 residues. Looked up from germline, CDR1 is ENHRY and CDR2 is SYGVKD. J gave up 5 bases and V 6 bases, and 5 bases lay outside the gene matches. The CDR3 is CAISASGADNEQFF. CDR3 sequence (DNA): TGTGCCATCAGCGCTAGCGGGGCCGACAATGAGCAGTTCTTC.

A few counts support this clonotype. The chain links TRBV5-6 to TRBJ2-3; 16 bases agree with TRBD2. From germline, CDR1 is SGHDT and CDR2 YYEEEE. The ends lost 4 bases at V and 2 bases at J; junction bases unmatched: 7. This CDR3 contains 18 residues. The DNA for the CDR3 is TGTGCCAGCAGCGCCAGGGGACTAGCGGGGGGGGACACAGATACGCAGTATTTT. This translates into CASSARGLAGGDTDTQYF.

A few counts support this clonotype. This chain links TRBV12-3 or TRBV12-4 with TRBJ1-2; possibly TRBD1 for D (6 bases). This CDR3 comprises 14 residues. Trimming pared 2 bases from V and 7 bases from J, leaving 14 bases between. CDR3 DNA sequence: TGTGCCAGCAGTTTAACGGGGGGCGAGGTTGGCTACACCTTC. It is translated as CASSLTGGEVGYTF.

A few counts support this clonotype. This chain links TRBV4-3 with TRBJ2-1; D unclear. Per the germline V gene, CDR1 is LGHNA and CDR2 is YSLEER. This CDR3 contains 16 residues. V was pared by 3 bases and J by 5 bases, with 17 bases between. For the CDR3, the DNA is TGCGCCAGCAGCCAGGAACTTCGGACGAGCCACAATGAGCAGTTCTTC. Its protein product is CASSQELRTSHNEQFF.

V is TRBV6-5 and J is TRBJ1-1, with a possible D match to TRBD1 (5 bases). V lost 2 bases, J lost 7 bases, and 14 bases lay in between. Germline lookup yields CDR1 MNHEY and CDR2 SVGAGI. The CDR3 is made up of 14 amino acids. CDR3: CASSYLAGGDEAFF. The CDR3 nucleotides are TGTGCCAGCAGTTACCTCGCCGGGGGGGATGAAGCTTTCTTT.